Sequencing of this T cell receptor beta chain was carried out in a study of T cell responses to AZD1222 COVID-19 vaccine (dated by TCRdb to the early 2020s). About the study as a whole: A total of 230 to 250 trial participants underwent TCR sequencing, of whom about 200 had received two doses of AZD1222 and around 25 had received two doses of the MenACWY control vaccine. Trial participants were enrolled by age into 18-55, 56-69 and 70-plus year subgroups, with around 140, 26 and 57 TCR-sequenced participants respectively.

The CDR3 regions of human TCRbeta chains were analyzed by immunosequencing. On the study's bioinformatics: TCRs in the repertoires were compared against a reference library of SARS-CoV-2-specific TCRs that had been generated with the MIRA antigen-specificity platform. Breadth was defined as the fraction of unique TCRs that were SARS-CoV-2-associated. Depth was defined as the fraction of total T cells that were SARS-CoV-2-associated. Using the MIRA data, every spike-specific TCR was mapped to the spike region that the TCR reacted to and assigned to either a CD4 or a CD8 class. Log10-transformed breadth and depth values were compared by one-way ANOVA with Sidak's multiple comparisons tests. The clones in this table, taken by TCRdb from immuneACCESS, are in-frame only. Not every clone is retained; where verified, under half of the shortfall comes from an unresolved V gene, and the cause of the rest is unknown. The D gene and trimming were derived from the DNA, and the V and J assignments and clone size from that table. In this sample the table shows roughly 80,000 clones, 90% of which occur a single time. 2.5% to 4% of the sample comes from the top ten.

This clone was seen a few times. Its target antigen remains unknown. The sample holds no much larger clone one base away, and base qualities are not on file. The intended sense of this specimen's time point label: about 28 days (+/-7) after the second vaccine dose. AZD1222 recipients with second doses at about 4 weeks or about 12 weeks were pooled, because spike-specific TCR depth and breadth did not differ between schedules. Vaccinee samples were obtained from the UK trials COV001 and COV002, which included a single-blind randomized controlled phase 2/3 trial of AZD1222 (ChAdOx1 nCoV-19) in healthy adults. Trial participant PBMC samples were collected at day 0 and day 28 after the second dose for TCRbeta chain sequencing. On the study overall, not on this receptor specifically: The vaccine-associated CD4 TCRs covered the entire spike protein, and the dominant responses fell in regions 160-218 and 743-854. In the small 56-69-year group, the increase in depth fell short of significance, most likely because of low power. Participants were mostly white British, with more females than males. The authors suggested clonal diversity may have been underestimated. Because no day 14 peak-response samples were available, the repertoires could be characterized only after the peak T cell response. Reportedly, almost half of the unique spike-specific TCRs recognized epitopes lying outside the regions that are mutated in the B.1.351 and B.1.1.7 variants. A significant rise in spike-specific TCR breadth and depth was observed after two AZD1222 doses relative to day 0 and relative to MenACWY recipients. Conclusions about previously exposed vaccinees are limited because only a handful of AZD1222 recipients were SARS-CoV-2 seropositive at baseline.

V gives up 0 bases and J gives up 7 bases, and the segment between their germline ends measures 13 bases. The CDR3 measures 16 amino acids from cysteine to phenylalanine. The only DNA kept is the CDR3, 48 bases in frame from the first base. Per the germline V gene, WSHSY is the CDR1 and SAAADI is the CDR2. The sequence is built from TRBV10-2 and TRBJ1-6, with no D gene named confidently. The origin of this receptor is an adult who received the AZD1222 COVID-19 vaccine. This specimen consisted of peripheral blood, obtained 28 days after the second AZD1222 dose. The base sequence is TGCGCCAGCAGTGAGTCCCTACGGCCCTGGAATTCACCCCTCCACTTT. It is translated as CASSESLRPWNSPLHF.